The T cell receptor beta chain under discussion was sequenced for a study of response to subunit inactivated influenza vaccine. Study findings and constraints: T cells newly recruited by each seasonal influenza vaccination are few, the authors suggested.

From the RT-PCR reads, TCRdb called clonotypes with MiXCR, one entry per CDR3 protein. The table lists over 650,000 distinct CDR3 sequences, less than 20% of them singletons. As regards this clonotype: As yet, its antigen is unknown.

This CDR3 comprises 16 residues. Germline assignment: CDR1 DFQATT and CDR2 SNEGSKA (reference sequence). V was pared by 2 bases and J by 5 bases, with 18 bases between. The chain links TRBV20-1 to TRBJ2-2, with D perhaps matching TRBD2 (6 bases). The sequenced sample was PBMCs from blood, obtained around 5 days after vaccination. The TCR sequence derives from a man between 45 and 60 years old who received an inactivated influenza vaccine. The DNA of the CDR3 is TGCAGTGCTAGAATCATTGAGGGGAGGTATACCGGGGAGCTGTTTTTT. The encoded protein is CSARIIEGRYTGELFF.